This TCR beta chain was captured by sequencing in a study of cytomegalovirus exposure and HLA in healthy donors. This CDR3 comprises 13 residues. From germline, CDR1 is LNHDA and CDR2 SQIVND (reference sequence). Trimming stripped 7 bases from V and 4 bases from J, with 11 bases between. The method was immunoSEQ multiplex PCR; TCRdb's version includes in-frame clones alone and lacks a portion of them. The sample holds hundreds of thousands of clones; roughly nine tenths are singletons and the top ten take around 13%. The chain couples TRBV19 to TRBJ1-5; D gene uncertain. The origin of this receptor is a young man in good health and CMV-seropositive. Specimen: PBMCs. CDR3 in DNA: TGTGCCAGTACCGATGGGTTAAATCAGCCCCAGCATTTT. As protein: CASTDGLNQPQHF.